This TCR beta chain was recovered during a study of blood T cell repertoires in COVID-19 (TCRdb year 2020). In the study overall: Collaborator samples came from the United States, Italy and Spain and covered acute and convalescent phases of COVID-19. The prospective study material was composed of cDNA or gDNA derived from T cells, B-cell-depleted T cells, or PBMCs. Deeply sampled blood TCRbeta repertoires from subjects exposed to, actively infected with, or recovered from COVID-19 were included in the dataset. The repertoires were released in a freely available public database meant as a resource for research on the immune response to SARS-CoV-2. Samples were obtained from the ongoing ImmuneRACE study (first 160 participants) and from about 1,300 subjects provided by 6 global collaborators. Sample metadata almost always included a de-identified subject ID, COVID-19 status, age in years and sex. HLA class I and class II types, where available, came from metadata supplied by the sample provider rather than from assay-based typing.

V and J are truncated by 2 bases and 5 bases respectively, leaving an intervening sequence of 10 bases. CDR3 length: 15 amino acids, cysteine to phenylalanine. Here the CDR3 DNA is all that survives: 45 bases in frame from base 1. As encoded in the germline V gene, CDR1 is SGHVS while CDR2 is FNYEAQ. Collaborating institutions collected whole blood in K2EDTA tubes following their own protocols. For TCRbeta analysis, collaborator samples were shipped as frozen whole blood, as isolated PBMCs, or as DNA extracted from either sample type. Concerning this clone: This receptor's antigen is unknown. Base qualities are not at hand, and no much larger clone is one base apart.

The research as a whole found: How much clinical and demographic metadata was included differed by source and by participant, and the metadata was provided uncurated.

TCRbeta CDR3 regions were amplified from genomic DNA using the immunoSEQ Assay, a bias-controlled multiplex PCR. Per the authors' processing: The number of nucleated cells in each sample was estimated from the amplification of reference gene primers within the assay. To quantify the absolute abundance of each unique TCRbeta CDR3 rearrangement, sequence reads were collapsed and filtered. For each sample, productive Simpson clonality was calculated as the square root of Simpson's diversity index over productive rearrangements. TCRdb obtained this table from immuneACCESS and retained in-frame rearrangements with V and J assigned. These tables miss some clones; where compared with another copy, unresolved V genes account for less than half of the shortfall, and the remainder is unexplained. V and J calls and clone size are copied from that table; D and trimming were computed from the DNA. This sample lists over 50,000 clones; around four fifths were detected once. Of the sample, about 5.3% is held by the ten largest clones.

The sequence came from a man in his 70s with acute or convalescent COVID-19. What was sequenced was peripheral blood. The sequence joins TRBV7-6 to TRBJ1-6; 5 matching bases give a weak D call of TRBD1. The CDR3 protein sequence reads: CASSLLQGNNSPLHF. The nucleotides are TGTGCCAGCAGCTTATTGCAGGGCAATAATTCACCCCTCCACTTT. The CDR3 plus the reference TRBV7-6 and TRBJ1-6 genes for the other parts give the full variable domain: GAGVSQSPRYKVTKRGQDVALRCDPISGHVSLYWYRQALGQGPEFLTYFNYEAQQDKSGLPNDRFSAERPEGSISTLTIQRTEQRDSAMYRCASSLLQGNNSPLHFGNGTRLTVT.